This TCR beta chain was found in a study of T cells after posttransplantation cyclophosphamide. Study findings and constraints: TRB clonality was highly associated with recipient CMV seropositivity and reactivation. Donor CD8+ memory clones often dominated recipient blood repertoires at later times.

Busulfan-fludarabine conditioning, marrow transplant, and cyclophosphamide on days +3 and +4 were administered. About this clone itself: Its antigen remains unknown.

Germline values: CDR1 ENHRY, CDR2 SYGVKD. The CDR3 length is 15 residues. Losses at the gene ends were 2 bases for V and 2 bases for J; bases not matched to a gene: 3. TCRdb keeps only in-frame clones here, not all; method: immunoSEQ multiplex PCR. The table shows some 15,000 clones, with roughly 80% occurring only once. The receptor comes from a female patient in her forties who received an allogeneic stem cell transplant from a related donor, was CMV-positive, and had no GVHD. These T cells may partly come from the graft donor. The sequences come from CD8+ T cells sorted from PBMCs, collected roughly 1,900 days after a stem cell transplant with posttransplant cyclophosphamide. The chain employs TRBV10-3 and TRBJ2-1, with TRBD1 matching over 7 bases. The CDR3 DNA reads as TGTGCCATCAGTGAGGAGGGGGCCCCCTACAATGAGCAGTTCTTC. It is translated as CAISEEGAPYNEQFF.